The 2 T cell receptor beta chains listed next were all sequenced from one sample in a study of blood T cell repertoires in COVID-19. Repertoires were generated with immunoSEQ multiplex PCR, while TCRdb's copy carries only in-frame clones and drops some. This sample carries some 390,000 clones, about 90% of them seen once, and the ten largest clones take 1.5% to 2%. The sequencing sample was made of PBMCs or T cells enriched from blood (not recorded which). Receptor source: a woman between 25 and 40 years old who had recovered from COVID-19.

Note on this clone: Other DNA sequences from this sample encode an identical CDR3 as well. The chain combines TRBV5-1 with TRBJ1-1; 7 nucleotides align to TRBD1. V trimming: 0 bases; J trimming: 0 bases; junction bases outside the gene matches: 2. CDR1 and CDR2 (germline): SGHRS, YFSETQ. CDR3 length: 15 residues. This chain's CDR3 is CASSLGQGMNTEAFF. CDR3 sequence (DNA): TGCGCCAGCAGCTTGGGACAGGGTATGAACACTGAAGCTTTCTTT.

The genes are TRBV5-5 and TRBJ2-3, with TRBD1 as a possible D gene (7 bases). Trimming took 1 base from V and 8 from J, leaving 17 bases between them. This CDR3 is 15 amino acids long. From germline, CDR1 is SGHKS and CDR2 YYEKEE (reference sequence). The CDR3 DNA follows: TGTGCCAGCAGCTTGCCCAGGGGGGAAGAGGGTACGCAGTATTTT. Translation gives CASSLPRGEEGTQYF.